The 9 T cell receptor beta chains given below trace back to one sample, sequenced in a study of blood T cell repertoires in COVID-19. Here immunoSEQ multiplex PCR was the method, and the copy in TCRdb shows in-frame clones only, minus some. The data hold 220,000 or so clones, with 80% to 95% observed a single time. The sequenced sample consisted of peripheral blood. The receptors originated from a man aged 60 to 69 with COVID-19, enrolled during active disease.

The genes are TRBV5-1 and TRBJ1-6; 10 nucleotides align to TRBD1. The CDR3 consists of 15 residues. Germline values: CDR1 SGHRS, CDR2 YFSETQ. The trim removed 4 bases at V and 7 bases at J, leaving 5 bases unmatched. CDR3 sequence reads: CASSPEGQGNSPLHF. CDR3 nucleotides: TGCGCCAGCAGCCCGGAGGGACAGGGGAATTCACCCCTCCACTTT.

The chain carries TRBV6-5 and TRBJ1-3; D is ambiguous. The V gene lost 3 bases and the J gene lost 0 bases, with 9 bases spanning the gap. CDR3 length equals 15 residues. Looked up from germline, CDR1 is MNHEY and CDR2 is SVGAGI. Here the CDR3 reads CASSYDRSSGNTIYF. The CDR3 DNA follows: TGTGCCAGCAGTTATGACCGGAGCTCTGGAAACACCATATATTTT.

This sequence joins TRBV3-1 (or the pseudogene TRBV3-2) and TRBJ2-1, with 7 nucleotides matching TRBD1. Looked up from germline, CDR1 is LGHDT and CDR2 is YNNKEL (reference sequence). This CDR3 comprises 14 residues. V shed 1 base and J 8 bases; nucleotides not matched to a gene: 5. This CDR3 reads CASSQGQGWDEQFF. DNA of the CDR3: TGTGCCAGCAGCCAAGGACAGGGTTGGGATGAGCAGTTCTTC.

The J gene is TRBJ2-4, the V gene TRBV6-4, with a possible D match to TRBD1 (6 bases). Trimming pared 6 bases from V and 1 base from J, leaving 16 bases between. CDR1 is MRHNA, CDR2 SNTAGT, per germline. The CDR3 extends over 16 amino acids. CDR3 protein: CASSETAGVAKNIQYF. CDR3 DNA: TGTGCCAGCAGCGAGACAGCAGGGGTGGCCAAAAACATTCAGTACTTC.

Concerning this clone: This specimen includes other DNA sequences encoding the same CDR3. The chain recombines TRBV9 with TRBJ1-3; D possibly corresponds to TRBD1 (6 bases). Trimming shortened V by 3 bases and J by 1 base, and 8 bases separated the two germline ends. The CDR3 length is 14 residues. Germline CDR1 SGDLS, CDR2 YYNGEE. The CDR3 protein is CASSATGSGNTIYF. In nucleotides, the CDR3 is TGTGCCAGCAGCGCTACAGGGTCTGGAAACACCATATATTTT.

The chain joins TRBV30 to TRBJ1-5, with no clear D. The ends were cut back, 1 base at V and 1 base at J, with 8 bases in the middle. The CDR3 covers 14 residues. Looked up from germline, CDR1 is GTSNPN and CDR2 is SVGIG (reference sequence). The chain's CDR3 is CAWSGQISNQPQHF. CDR3 sequence (DNA): TGTGCCTGGAGTGGCCAGATCAGCAATCAGCCCCAGCATTTT. The variable domain in full, completed from reference TRBV30 and TRBJ1-5, reads SQTIHQWPATLVQPVGSPLSLECTVEGTSNPNLYWYRQAAGRGLQLLFYSVGIGQISSEVPQNLSASRPQDRQFILSSKKLLLSDSGFYLCAWSGQISNQPQHFGDGTRLSIL.

The rearrangement uses TRBV24-1 and TRBJ2-7, with D tentatively TRBD1 (6 bases). The CDR3 runs 16 residues. V shed 3 bases and J shed 5 bases, with 19 bases lying between them. CDR1 and CDR2 (germline): KGHDR, SFDVKD. The CDR3 reads CATSDPRTVGVDEQYF. CDR3 bases: TGTGCCACCAGTGATCCTCGGACAGTGGGAGTCGACGAGCAGTACTTC.

The chain uses TRBV11-2 and TRBJ2-2, with D perhaps matching TRBD1 (5 bases). The V end lost 4 bases, the J end lost 6 bases, and 9 bases lay between the germline ends. The CDR3 covers 13 residues. Germline V gene data show CDR1 as SGHAT and CDR2 as FQNNGV. CDR3 DNA sequence: TGTGCCAGCAGCTCGACGACAGCCGGGGAGCTGTTTTTT. Its translation is CASSSTTAGELFF.

The chain joins TRBV9 to TRBJ2-5; 9 bases align to TRBD2. The V gene's germline CDR1 is SGDLS and CDR2 YYNGEE. The trim removed 4 bases at V and 2 bases at J, leaving 6 bases unmatched. The CDR3 is made up of 15 amino acids. This chain's CDR3 is CASSPGTSRQETQYF. CDR3 sequence (DNA): TGTGCCAGCAGCCCAGGGACTAGCAGGCAAGAGACCCAGTACTTC.